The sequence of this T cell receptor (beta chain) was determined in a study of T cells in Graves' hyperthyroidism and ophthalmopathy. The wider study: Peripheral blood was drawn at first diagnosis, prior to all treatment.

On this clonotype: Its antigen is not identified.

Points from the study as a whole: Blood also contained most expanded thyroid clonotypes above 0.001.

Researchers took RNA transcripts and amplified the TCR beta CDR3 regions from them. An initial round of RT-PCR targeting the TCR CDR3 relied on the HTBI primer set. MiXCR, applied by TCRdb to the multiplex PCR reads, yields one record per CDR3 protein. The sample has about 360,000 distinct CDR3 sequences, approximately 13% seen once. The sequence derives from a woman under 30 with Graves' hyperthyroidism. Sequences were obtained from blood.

Written as DNA, the CDR3 is TGTGCCAGCACTCTGGGTGGGAGTCCAGATACGCAGTATTTT. This gives the protein CASTLGGSPDTQYF. The chain has TRBV11-1 and TRBJ2-3; D may be TRBD2 (5 bases). This CDR3 is built from 14 residues. V was trimmed by 7 bases and J by 4 bases, leaving 15 bases between them. CDR1 and CDR2 from the germline V gene are SGHAT and FQDESV (reference sequence).